The 32 T cell receptor beta chains given below trace back to one sample, sequenced in a study of regulatory T cells in long-lasting Graves disease. In building TCR beta libraries, iRepertoire HTBI primers were used together with Arm-PCR of CDR3 regions. TCRdb reprocessed the multiplex PCR reads with MiXCR, giving one entry per CDR3 protein. The repertoire includes hundreds of thousands of distinct CDR3 sequences, 15% to 20% of them detected once, and 20% to 25% sits in the top ten. Time point meaning: newly diagnosed GD, antithyroid drugs for less than 3 months. PBMC-extracted RNA yielded the TCR library. In addition, the sample was reused for a study of T cells in Graves' hyperthyroidism and ophthalmopathy.

The specimen comprised peripheral blood mononuclear cells (PBMCs), sampled at new diagnosis, from a patient treated with antithyroid drugs. These receptors came from a woman aged 35-60 years with Graves disease.

This clonotype has a count of ten or more. The chain couples TRBV11-2 to TRBJ2-7; D tentatively reads TRBD1 or TRBD2 (5 bases each). The length of the CDR3 is 17 residues. Germline CDR1 is SGHAT and CDR2 is FQNNGV. Trimming shortened V by 4 bases and J by 7 bases, and 26 bases separated the two germline ends. The CDR3 region is CASSSLGGGLRSREQYF. CDR3 DNA sequence: TGTGCCAGCAGCTCCCTAGGTGGGGGTCTCCGGTCGAGGGAGCAGTACTTC.

This clonotype turned up a few times. The chain employs TRBV7-2 and TRBJ2-1; 8 bases are shared with TRBD1. V lost 6 bases to trimming and J lost 2 bases; unmatched junction nucleotides: 6. The CDR3 covers 15 residues. The germline CDR1 and CDR2 sequences are SGHTA and FQGNSA. The chain's CDR3 is CASSWDRRTYNEQFF. CDR3 in DNA: TGTGCCAGCAGTTGGGACAGGAGAACCTACAATGAGCAGTTCTTC.

This sequence joins TRBV11-3 and TRBJ2-5, with D possibly TRBD2 on 5 matching bases. Per the germline V gene, CDR1 is SGHNT and CDR2 is YENEEA. This CDR3 is 13 amino acids long. V lost 9 bases and J lost 5, with 16 bases in between. The CDR3 sequence is CASSTSGEETQYF. Here the CDR3 DNA reads TGTGCCAGTAGTACCAGCGGTGAGGAGACCCAGTACTTC.

V gene TRBV7-9 combines with J gene TRBJ2-7; D is tentatively TRBD1 or TRBD2 (5 bases each). Trimming removed 5 bases at V and 6 bases at J, with 14 bases between. This CDR3 region has 13 residues. Germline lookup yields CDR1 SEHNR and CDR2 FQNEAQ (reference sequence). The CDR3 loop is CASSTHSGSEQYF. The CDR3 DNA follows: TGTGCCAGCAGCACCCACTCAGGGAGCGAGCAGTACTTC.

This clonotype was counted at least ten times. This sequence joins TRBV12-3 or TRBV12-4 and TRBJ1-6, with 8 positions matching TRBD1. The V gene end was trimmed by 3 bases and the J gene end by 7 bases; junction bases not matched to a gene: 5. The CDR3 has 15 residues. The CDR3 DNA sequence: TGTGCCAGCAGTTTGTTTGCAGGGGGCAATTCACCCCTCCACTTT. As protein: CASSLFAGGNSPLHF.

This clonotype has just a few counts. This chain links TRBV5-4 with TRBJ2-1; TRBD2 aligns across 11 bases. The germline gives CDR1 SGHNT, CDR2 YYREEE (reference sequence). This CDR3 contains 12 residues. The CDR3 loop reads CGWASGRNEQFF. Here the CDR3 DNA reads TGTGGCTGGGCTAGCGGGAGGAATGAGCAGTTCTTC.

There are a few counts of this clonotype. An end of the junction does not agree with germline; a read error may underlie this. This chain links TRBV20-1 with TRBJ2-2; 8 bases fit TRBD1. CDR1 DFQATT and CDR2 SNEGSKA come from the germline V gene (reference sequence). This CDR3 is 13 amino acids long. The CDR3 loop is CSAREDRAGELLF. The CDR3 DNA follows: TGCAGTGCTAGAGAGGACAGGGCCGGGGAGCTGCTTTTT.

This clonotype was picked up many times. This CDR3 reads CASSLLGQGAVEQFF. The CDR3 region has the DNA TGCGCCAGCAGCTTGTTGGGACAGGGGGCGGTTGAGCAGTTCTTC. This chain links TRBV5-1 with TRBJ2-1, with 12 bases fitting TRBD1. The CDR3 runs to 15 residues. V shed 1 base, J shed 9 bases, and the junction held 5 bases outside the gene matches. The germline CDR1 and CDR2 sequences are SGHRS and YFSETQ.

This clonotype has a handful of counts. This chain uses TRBV12-3 or TRBV12-4 with TRBJ2-2; 7 bases map to TRBD2. The junction had 14 bases not matched to a gene; V was cut back by 4 bases and J by 6 bases. This CDR3 comprises 17 residues. The CDR3 DNA reads TGTGCCAGCAGTTCAATAGCCGGGGGAGGGATAGCCGGGGAGCTGTTTTTT. Translation: CASSSIAGGGIAGELFF.

At least ten counts were recorded for this clonotype. The J gene is TRBJ1-5, the V gene TRBV12-3 or TRBV12-4; D remains unclear. This CDR3 contains 12 residues. Between the trimmed V and J ends, which lost 5 bases and 8 bases, there was a span of 10 bases. CDR3 region: CASSDGMEPQHF. The CDR3 DNA sequence: TGTGCCAGCAGTGACGGAATGGAGCCCCAGCATTTT.

This clonotype was picked up a small number of times. The chain couples TRBV5-1 to TRBJ1-4, with TRBD1 identical over 9 bases. Trimming removed 4 bases from V and 3 bases from J; junction bases left unmatched: 10. The CDR3 runs to 17 residues. Germline CDR1 reads SGHRS; CDR2 reads YFSETQ. CDR3 DNA: TGCGCCAGCAGCGGTGGACAGGGGTCGGTAGCTAATGAAAAACTGTTTTTT. It translates to CASSGGQGSVANEKLFF.

This clonotype has a handful of counts. The V call is TRBV29-1, the J call TRBJ1-2; D may be TRBD1 (6 bases). CDR3 length equals 15 residues. The germline V and J ends were trimmed by 6 bases and 5 bases, with 22 bases remaining between them. The germline gives CDR1 SQVTM, CDR2 ANQGSEA. The CDR3 DNA follows: TGCAGCGTGGGGCCCCGAAGGACAGCCACTTATGGCTACACCTTC. Translated, it gives CSVGPRRTATYGYTF. Combining the CDR3 with reference TRBV29-1 and TRBJ1-2 gives the whole variable domain SAVISQKPSRDICQRGTSLTIQCQVDSQVTMMFWYRQQPGQSLTLIATANQGSEATYESGFVIDKFPISRPNLTFSTLTVSNMSPEDSSIYLCSVGPRRTATYGYTFGSGTRLTVV.

This chain connects TRBV28 to TRBJ2-7; TRBD1 matches 12 bases. Germline assignment: CDR1 MDHEN and CDR2 SYDVKM. This CDR3 has 14 amino acids. Trimming at V came to 4 bases and at J to 7 bases, leaving 5 bases not matched to a gene. The DNA for the CDR3 is TGTGCCAGCAGTTCGGGACAGGGGGCGAAGGAGCAGTACTTC. Protein product: CASSSGQGAKEQYF. Complete variable domain (other parts from reference TRBV28 and TRBJ2-7): DVKVTQSSRYLVKRTGEKVFLECVQDMDHENMFWYRQDPGLGLRLIYFSYDVKMKEKGDIPEGYSVSREKKERFSLILESASTNQTSMYLCASSSGQGAKEQYFGPGTRLTVT.

Ten or more counts support this clonotype. The rearrangement joins TRBV6-2 or TRBV6-3 to TRBJ2-3; D is perhaps TRBD2 (5 bases). CDR3 length: 16 amino acids. V gave up 6 bases and J gave up 0 bases, with 16 bases separating them. The germline V gene has CDR1 MNHEY and CDR2 SVGEGT. Here the CDR3 DNA reads TGTGCCAGCAGGGCCAGCGGCGCACCGAGCACAGATACGCAGTATTTT. Translating gives CASRASGAPSTDTQYF.

CDR3 in DNA: TGTGCCAGTAGTTGGGCAGGGGGCGATCAGCCCCAGCATTTT. Protein sequence: CASSWAGGDQPQHF. This sequence joins TRBV19 and TRBJ1-5; 8 bases are a match to TRBD1. Trimming took 5 bases from V and 5 from J; bases not matched to a gene: 5. Germline CDR1 reads LNHDA; CDR2 reads SQIVND (reference sequence). This CDR3 has 14 amino acids.

This clonotype was recorded many times. This rearrangement joins TRBV20-1 to TRBJ1-1; D is unresolved. CDR3 size: 15 residues. V shed 3 bases and J shed 0 bases, with 14 bases lying between them. Germline V gives CDR1 DFQATT, CDR2 SNEGSKA (reference sequence). CDR3 amino acids: CSASDLVKVNTEAFF. For the CDR3, the DNA is TGCAGTGCTAGTGACCTCGTTAAAGTGAACACTGAAGCTTTCTTT.

The chain joins TRBV5-1 to TRBJ2-7, with no clear D. The V gene lost 1 base and the J gene lost 3 bases, with 11 bases spanning the gap. There are 14 residues in the CDR3. Looked up from germline, CDR1 is SGHRS and CDR2 is YFSETQ. CDR3: CASSLSAIRYEQYF. The CDR3 DNA follows: TGCGCCAGCAGCTTGTCAGCTATTCGCTACGAGCAGTACTTC. The complete variable domain, with remaining parts taken from reference TRBV5-1 and TRBJ2-7, reads KAGVTQTPRYLIKTRGQQVTLSCSPISGHRSVSWYQQTPGQGLQFLFEYFSETQRNKGNFPGRFSGRQFSNSRSEMNVSTLELGDSALYLCASSLSAIRYEQYFGPGTRLTVT.

The chain carries TRBV12-3 or TRBV12-4 and TRBJ1-3; 7 nucleotides match TRBD1. With 5 bases clipped from V and 0 bases from J, the junction kept 7 bases outside the gene matches. This CDR3 region has 16 residues. The DNA for the CDR3 is TGTGCCAGCAGTAGCCCCCGGGACAGCTCTGGAAACACCATATATTTT. This translates into CASSSPRDSSGNTIYF.

This clonotype was recorded many times. The rearrangement uses TRBV11-2 and TRBJ2-6, with a possible D match to TRBD1 (6 bases). Germline values: CDR1 SGHAT, CDR2 FQNNGV. V lost 4 bases to trimming and J lost 0 bases, with 16 bases between them. CDR3 size: 18 residues. CDR3 bases: TGTGCCAGCAGCTCGAATTTTGGACAGCCCTCTGGGGCCAACGTCCTGACTTTC. Encoded protein: CASSSNFGQPSGANVLTF.

V gene TRBV5-1 combines with J gene TRBJ2-2; D perhaps matches TRBD2 (5 bases). The CDR3 runs to 14 residues. The V gene lost 0 bases and the J gene lost 6 bases, with 9 bases spanning the gap. From germline, CDR1 is SGHRS and CDR2 YFSETQ. Here the CDR3 DNA reads TGCGCCAGCAGCTTGGTCGGGGAGTCCGGGGAGCTGTTTTTT. Its protein product is CASSLVGESGELFF.

The table lists this clonotype with a few counts. The chain carries TRBV14 and TRBJ2-7; D gene unclear. This CDR3 has 13 amino acids. V lost 2 bases and J 4 bases, leaving 9 bases between the germline ends. Germline V gene data show CDR1 as SGHDN and CDR2 as FVKESK. This CDR3 reads CASSQTLSYEQYF. For the CDR3, the DNA is TGTGCCAGCAGCCAAACTCTGAGTTACGAGCAGTACTTC.

This clonotype was found many times. The V gene is TRBV3-1, the J gene TRBJ1-4; perhaps TRBD1 as D (5 bases). The V gene's germline CDR1 is LGHDT and CDR2 YNNKEL (reference sequence). The V gene lost 4 bases and the J gene lost 4 bases, with 10 bases spanning the gap. The CDR3 totals 14 residues. The CDR3 protein is CASSPTASNEKLFF. The CDR3 bases are TGTGCCAGCAGCCCGACAGCGAGTAATGAAAAACTGTTTTTT.

At least ten counts were recorded for this clonotype. The chain employs TRBV10-3 and TRBJ2-3; D possibly matches TRBD1 or TRBD2 (5 bases each). The germline V gene encodes CDR1 ENHRY and CDR2 SYGVKD. Trimming removed 0 bases from V and 0 bases from J, with 10 bases in between. The CDR3 has 16 amino acids. The CDR3 region is CAISESRGASTDTQYF. The CDR3 nucleotides are TGTGCCATCAGTGAGTCAAGAGGGGCGAGCACAGATACGCAGTATTTT.

This chain joins TRBV11-2 and TRBJ2-2; TRBD2 is a possible D gene (6 bases). Germline V gives CDR1 SGHAT, CDR2 FQNNGV. Trimming removed 5 bases at V and 6 bases at J, with 19 bases between. The CDR3 is 16 amino acids. CDR3 DNA sequence: TGTGCCAGCAGCCAAGAAGTGGGACTGACGGCCGGGGAGCTGTTTTTT. This translates into CASSQEVGLTAGELFF. Supplemented by reference TRBV11-2 and TRBJ2-2, the full variable domain reads EAGVAQSPRYKIIEKRQSVAFWCNPISGHATLYWYQQILGQGPKLLIQFQNNGVVDDSQLPKDRFSAERLKGVDSTLKIQPAKLEDSAVYLCASSQEVGLTAGELFFGEGSRLTVL.

V is TRBV20-1 and J is TRBJ1-1; 8 positions match TRBD1. Germline assignment: CDR1 DFQATT and CDR2 SNEGSKA (reference sequence). The CDR3 is 15 residues long. The CDR3 bases are TGCAGCGCCCGACACAGGGGGGTAGGGAACACTGAAGCTTTCTTT. This codes for CSARHRGVGNTEAFF.

J is TRBJ2-5 and V is TRBV7-2; 8 bases agree with TRBD2. The CDR3 runs to 15 residues. From germline, CDR1 is SGHTA and CDR2 FQGNSA. Unmatched junction bases numbered 11, after V lost 6 bases and J lost 5 bases. CDR3 protein: CASRSGGGGRETQYF. The CDR3 bases are TGTGCCAGCAGGTCGGGGGGGGGGGGTAGGGAGACCCAGTACTTC.

The chain joins TRBV6-1 to TRBJ2-7, with 10 bases aligning to TRBD2. The CDR3 length is 13 residues. Germline assignment: CDR1 MNHNS and CDR2 SASEGT. V shed 5 bases and J 3 bases; nucleotides not matched to a gene: 1. The CDR3 DNA is TGTGCCAGCAGTAGACTAGCGGGCTACGAGCAGTACTTC. Amino acids: CASSRLAGYEQYF.

The chain combines TRBV19 with TRBJ1-1; tentative D call: TRBD1 (5 bases). The CDR3 totals 13 residues. Germline values: CDR1 LNHDA, CDR2 SQIVND (reference sequence). The germline V and J ends were trimmed by 7 bases and 11 bases, with 20 bases remaining between them. Written as DNA, the CDR3 is TGTGCCAGTACTGCAGCGGGGGGTAGGATGGCTTTCTTT. Translation: CASTAAGGRMAFF. The full variable domain, rest sourced from reference TRBV19 and TRBJ1-1, is DGGITQSPKYLFRKEGQNVTLSCEQNLNHDAMYWYRQDPGQGLRLIYYSQIVNDFQKGDIAEGYSVSREKKESFPLTVTSAQKNPTAFYLCASTAAGGRMAFFGQGTRLTVV.

This clonotype appeared many times. V gene TRBV7-3 combines with J gene TRBJ2-5, with D uncertain. This CDR3 has 13 residues. V shed 0 bases and J shed 5 bases, with 7 bases lying between them. Germline assignment: CDR1 SGHTA and CDR2 FQGTGA. In nucleotides, the CDR3 is TGTGCCAGCAGCTTAACGCGCTCGGAGACCCAGTACTTC. Its protein product is CASSLTRSETQYF.

In its sample, this clonotype was seen a few times. The CDR3 here is CASSQPGRDRYYEQYF. CDR3 DNA: TGCGCCAGCAGCCAACCTGGCCGGGACCGATACTACGAGCAGTACTTC. V usage is TRBV4-1 and J usage is TRBJ2-7; tentatively, D is TRBD1 or TRBD2 (5 bases each). V was cut by 2 bases and J by 3 bases, with 17 bases left in between. CDR1 is MGHRA, CDR2 YSYEKL, per germline. The CDR3 runs to 16 residues.

The rearrangement uses TRBV6-1 and TRBJ1-1, with 7 nucleotides matching TRBD1. Germline CDR1 is MNHNS and CDR2 is SASEGT. The length of the CDR3 is 14 residues. V trimming: 9 bases; J trimming: 0 bases; junction bases outside the gene matches: 7. The CDR3 loop is CASGQDYMNTEAFF. As DNA, the CDR3 is TGTGCCAGTGGACAGGATTACATGAACACTGAAGCTTTCTTT.

Turning to this clonotype: A much larger clone lies one base from this, so it may be a read error. The chain is built from TRBV7-3 and TRBJ2-5; D remains unclear. Trimming removed 5 bases from V and 5 bases from J, with 12 bases in between. Germline lookup yields CDR1 SGHTA and CDR2 FQGTGA. CDR3 size: 13 residues. CDR3 amino acids: CASSVGPTETQYF. CDR3 sequence (DNA): TGTGCCAGCAGCGTTGGGCCGACGGAGACCCAGTACTTC. The full variable domain, with the rest looked up from reference TRBV7-3 and TRBJ2-5, is GAGVSQTPSNKVTEKGKYVELRCDPISGHTALYWYRQSLGQGPEFLIYFQGTGAADDSGLPNDRFFAVRPEGSVSTLKIQRTERGDSAVYLCASSVGPTETQYFGPGTRLLVL.